One sample yielded the 26 T cell receptor beta chains listed below, sequenced in a study of T cells in Graves' hyperthyroidism and ophthalmopathy. RNA transcripts provided the source from which TCR beta CDR3 regions were amplified. Initially, a first-round RT-PCR of the TCR CDR3 employed the HTBI primer set. TCRdb passed the multiplex PCR reads through MiXCR, listing each CDR3 protein once. The sample lists fewer than 900,000 distinct CDR3 sequences; about 16% were seen once. The sample consisted of blood. Receptors originate from a man younger than 35 with Graves' hyperthyroidism.

In this sample, this clonotype turned up many times. This rearrangement joins TRBV7-3 to TRBJ2-7; D might be TRBD1 (5 bases). Deletions cut 0 bases from V and 5 bases from J, with 8 bases between. CDR1 and CDR2 from the germline V gene are SGHTA and FQGTGA. The CDR3 has 13 amino acids. CDR3 sequence: CASSLTGADEQYF. The DNA of the CDR3 is TGTGCCAGCAGCTTAACTGGGGCGGACGAGCAGTACTTC. Drawing the rest from reference TRBV7-3 and TRBJ2-7, the complete variable domain is GAGVSQTPSNKVTEKGKYVELRCDPISGHTALYWYRQSLGQGPEFLIYFQGTGAADDSGLPNDRFFAVRPEGSVSTLKIQRTERGDSAVYLCASSLTGADEQYFGPGTRLTVT.

The V gene is TRBV28, the J gene TRBJ2-1, with 11 bases matching TRBD1. J was trimmed by 15 bases and V by 0 bases; bases with no gene match: 1. Germline V CDR1 and CDR2: MDHEN, SYDVKM. The CDR3 sequence is 12 residues long. This chain's CDR3 is CASSLWGQGGFF. DNA of the CDR3: TGTGCCAGCAGTTTATGGGGACAGGGGGGGTTCTTC.

Many counts were recorded for this clonotype. The rearrangement links TRBV2 to TRBJ1-1; maybe TRBD1 (5 bases). V lost 6 bases to trimming and J lost 1 base, with 15 bases between them. This CDR3 is built from 15 residues. Germline loops: CDR1 SNHLY, CDR2 FYNNEI. The DNA for the CDR3 is TGTGCCAGCAGGGGGCCCCTCAGTGGGAACACTGAAGCTTTCTTT. Its protein is CASRGPLSGNTEAFF.

This clonotype has more than one count but fewer than ten. The chain carries TRBV4-1 and TRBJ2-5; 9 bases agree with TRBD1. CDR1 MGHRA and CDR2 YSYEKL come from the germline V gene. V lost 5 bases to trimming and J lost 5 bases; unmatched junction nucleotides: 9. CDR3 length: 15 amino acids. CDR3 sequence reads: CASSSGTGMGETQYF. CDR3 DNA sequence: TGCGCCAGCAGCTCCGGGACAGGGATGGGGGAGACCCAGTACTTC.

This clonotype has a count of ten or more. This chain uses TRBV20-1 with TRBJ2-3; the D gene is possibly TRBD1 (6 bases). Germline CDR1 and CDR2: DFQATT and SNEGSKA (reference sequence). V was cut by 0 bases and J by 1 base, with 11 bases left in between. CDR3 length equals 15 residues. The CDR3 bases are TGCAGTGCTAGAGATCCCAGGGGCGGCACAGATACGCAGTATTTT. Its protein product is CSARDPRGGTDTQYF.

The genes are TRBV25-1 and TRBJ2-7; tentative D call: TRBD2 (5 bases). The germline V gene has CDR1 MGHDK and CDR2 SYGVNS. The V end was cut by 2 bases, the J end by 4 bases, with 15 bases between. The length of the CDR3 is 15 residues. CDR3 loop: CASSEHTGQRYEQYF. The CDR3 DNA reads TGTGCCAGCAGTGAACATACGGGCCAGCGGTACGAGCAGTACTTC.

This clonotype was detected many times. The chain is built from TRBV7-3 and TRBJ2-5, with D possibly TRBD2 on 6 matching bases. This CDR3 contains 13 residues. Trimming removed 2 bases from V and 5 bases from J, with 9 bases in between. CDR1 is SGHTA, CDR2 FQGTGA, per germline. The CDR3 DNA sequence: TGTGCCAGCAGCTTAGACGCGGGGGAGACCCAGTACTTC. Translating gives CASSLDAGETQYF.

The V and J genes are TRBV11-3 and TRBJ1-3, with D unresolved. Trimming took off 3 bases at V and 1 base at J, with 10 bases between the two ends. Germline lookup yields CDR1 SGHNT and CDR2 YENEEA. CDR3 length: 15 amino acids. As DNA, the CDR3 is TGTGCCAGCAGCTTGGATTCGGGGTCTGGAAACACCATATATTTT. Protein: CASSLDSGSGNTIYF.

The table lists this clonotype with many counts. The rearrangement uses TRBV28 and TRBJ2-7; 9 nucleotides align to TRBD2. J was trimmed by 0 bases and V by 6 bases; bases with no gene match: 3. The CDR3 has 14 residues. Germline CDR1 MDHEN, CDR2 SYDVKM. In nucleotides, the CDR3 is TGTGCCAGCAGACTAGCGGGTTCCTCCTACGAGCAGTACTTC. Its translation: CASRLAGSSYEQYF.

This clonotype was detected many times. The chain joins TRBV2 to TRBJ1-1, with D possibly TRBD1 on 5 matching bases. This CDR3 region has 12 residues. In germline, CDR1 is SNHLY, CDR2 FYNNEI. Trimming stripped 8 bases from V and 0 bases from J, with 7 bases between. This chain's CDR3 is CASGGMNTEAFF. The DNA for the CDR3 is TGTGCCAGCGGGGGGATGAACACTGAAGCTTTCTTT.

The genes are TRBV29-1 and TRBJ1-1; no firm D call. Germline loops: CDR1 SQVTM, CDR2 ANQGSEA. V shed 6 bases and J shed 1 base, with 12 bases lying between them. This CDR3 spans 13 amino acids. This CDR3 reads CSVGGERNTEAFF. DNA of the CDR3: TGCAGCGTCGGCGGGGAACGGAACACTGAAGCTTTCTTT.

V is TRBV24-1 and J is TRBJ2-7, with D possibly TRBD1 on 7 matching bases. Looked up from germline, CDR1 is KGHDR and CDR2 is SFDVKD. There are 16 residues in the CDR3. V lost 3 bases and J 2 bases, leaving 16 bases between the germline ends. DNA of the CDR3: TGTGCCACCAGTGATGGGAAGGCAGGGGGGACCTACGAGCAGTACTTC. Translated: CATSDGKAGGTYEQYF.

This clonotype occurred many times. The chain has TRBV28 and TRBJ2-7, with a possible D match to TRBD2 (6 bases). Looked up from germline, CDR1 is MDHEN and CDR2 is SYDVKM. The CDR3 is made up of 16 amino acids. With 2 bases removed from V and 2 bases from J, the gap between germline ends came to 16 bases. CDR3 region: CASSLESGGKAYEQYF. DNA of the CDR3: TGTGCCAGCAGTTTAGAATCCGGGGGAAAGGCCTACGAGCAGTACTTC. Filled out from reference TRBV28 and TRBJ2-7, the complete variable domain reads DVKVTQSSRYLVKRTGEKVFLECVQDMDHENMFWYRQDPGLGLRLIYFSYDVKMKEKGDIPEGYSVSREKKERFSLILESASTNQTSMYLCASSLESGGKAYEQYFGPGTRLTVT.

The chain recombines TRBV24-1 with TRBJ2-2; D might be TRBD1 (5 bases). V lost 2 bases and J 3 bases, leaving 6 bases between the germline ends. CDR1 and CDR2 (germline): KGHDR, SFDVKD. This CDR3 is built from 14 residues. The CDR3 loop reads CATSDSRDTGELFF. The DNA for the CDR3 is TGTGCCACCAGTGATTCCAGGGACACCGGGGAGCTGTTTTTT.

At least ten counts were recorded for this clonotype. The J gene is TRBJ2-1, the V gene TRBV18; no clear D. In germline, CDR1 is KGHSH, CDR2 LQKENI. V was clipped by 3 bases and J by 0 bases, with 9 bases between them. The CDR3 is 15 residues long. The CDR3 loop is CASSPEKSSYNEQFF. As DNA, the CDR3 is TGTGCCAGCTCACCGGAAAAGAGCTCCTACAATGAGCAGTTCTTC.

The table lists this clonotype with many counts. The CDR3 region has the DNA TGTGCCAGCAGTTTCCTCGCCTCGGGACAGGGAGGCCGCGGTGGCTACACCTTC. It encodes CASSFLASGQGGRGGYTF. The chain couples TRBV28 to TRBJ1-2; 9 bases agree with TRBD1. V lost 3 bases to trimming and J lost 7 bases; unmatched junction nucleotides: 18. CDR3 length: 18 amino acids. CDR1 is MDHEN, CDR2 SYDVKM, per germline.

This clonotype appeared a few times. The chain has TRBV11-2 and TRBJ1-3, with a weak D call TRBD1 (6 bases). CDR1 and CDR2 from the germline V gene are SGHAT and FQNNGV. Trimming removed 6 bases at V and 4 bases at J, with 10 bases between. The CDR3 totals 13 residues. The chain's CDR3 is CASRPGQGNTIYF. Written as DNA, the CDR3 is TGTGCCAGCAGACCCGGACAGGGAAACACCATATATTTT. The variable domain in full, completed from reference TRBV11-2 and TRBJ1-3, reads EAGVAQSPRYKIIEKRQSVAFWCNPISGHATLYWYQQILGQGPKLLIQFQNNGVVDDSQLPKDRFSAERLKGVDSTLKIQPAKLEDSAVYLCASRPGQGNTIYFGEGSWLTVV.

The sample holds a few counts of this clonotype. This sequence joins TRBV4-1 and TRBJ2-7, with 10 positions matching TRBD2. The CDR3 totals 16 residues. Germline trimming cut 4 bases from V and 3 bases from J; bases unmatched to any gene: 9. The germline CDR1 and CDR2 sequences are MGHRA and YSYEKL. CDR3 sequence: CASSLFGLADLYEQYF. The CDR3, as DNA: TGCGCCAGCAGCCTTTTCGGACTAGCGGACCTCTACGAGCAGTACTTC.

The rearrangement uses TRBV29-1 and TRBJ2-7; 13 bases agree with TRBD2. Trimming removed 4 bases from V and 5 bases from J; junction bases left unmatched: 11. The CDR3 runs 16 residues. Germline V CDR1 and CDR2: SQVTM, ANQGSEA. The chain's CDR3 is CSVVELAGGPKNEQYF. The DNA of the CDR3 is TGCAGCGTTGTGGAACTAGCGGGAGGGCCTAAGAACGAGCAGTACTTC.

Worth noting for this clonotype: A single base separates this from a much larger clone, so it may be a read error. The rearrangement links TRBV20-1 to TRBJ1-5; D gene uncertain. Germline lookup yields CDR1 DFQATT and CDR2 SNEGSKA (reference sequence). The V end lost 5 bases, the J end lost 8 bases, and 16 bases lay between the germline ends. CDR3 length: 13 residues. The CDR3 sequence is CSAGRALAEPQHF. The CDR3 nucleotides read TGCAGTGCTGGTCGGGCGTTGGCTGAGCCCCAGCATTTT.

Turning to this clonotype: Possible read error: a much larger clone is one base away. The chain has TRBV7-2 and TRBJ2-1, with 12 positions matching TRBD1. Looked up from germline, CDR1 is SGHTA and CDR2 is FQGNSA. This CDR3 is 21 amino acids long. The trim removed 3 bases at V and 6 bases at J, leaving 21 bases unmatched. The CDR3 DNA is TGTGCCAGCAGCTTCCCCCAAAGGGGGACAGGGGGCCCTTCCGTGTGCAATGAGCAGTTCTTC. As protein: CASSFPQRGTGGPSVCNEQFF.

The table lists this clonotype with a few counts. The gene calls are TRBV24-1 and TRBJ2-5; no clear D gene. The germline V gene encodes CDR1 KGHDR and CDR2 SFDVKD. The CDR3 is 15 amino acids. Trimming left V 2 bases short and J 4 bases short, with 13 bases between. CDR3 nucleotides: TGTGCCACCAGTGATTCCTCGACTGGCGGAGAGACCCAGTACTTC. Translating it yields CATSDSSTGGETQYF.

CDR3 sequence (DNA): TGTGCCAGCAGACGGGGCCTGGGGACTGAAGCTTTCTTT. Translated, it gives CASRRGLGTEAFF. The rearrangement links TRBV6-1 to TRBJ1-1; the D gene is possibly TRBD1 (5 bases). V lost 6 bases to trimming and J lost 5 bases, with 13 bases between them. CDR1 and CDR2 from the germline V gene are MNHNS and SASEGT. This CDR3 comprises 13 residues.

In its sample, this clonotype was seen a few times. The chain links TRBV4-1 to TRBJ2-5; tentative D call: TRBD2 (7 bases). The CDR3 is 15 residues long. Trimming pared 1 base from V and 5 bases from J, leaving 14 bases between. The V gene's germline CDR1 is MGHRA and CDR2 YSYEKL. The CDR3 DNA reads as TGCGCCAGCAGCCAAGGGGGGGGGCGAGGGGAGACCCAGTACTTC. This gives the protein CASSQGGGRGETQYF.

This clonotype was counted at least ten times. The rearrangement joins TRBV4-2 to TRBJ1-1; D gene uncertain. The CDR3 is made up of 11 amino acids. Between the trimmed V and J ends, which lost 1 base and 11 bases, there was a span of 8 bases. Per the germline V gene, CDR1 is LGHNA and CDR2 is YNFKEQ. The CDR3 DNA is TGTGCCAGCAGCCAAGGATTAAGGGCTTTCTTT. Protein sequence: CASSQGLRAFF.

This clonotype was observed a handful of times. The rearrangement joins TRBV6-1 to TRBJ1-2; D uncertain. The germline V and J ends were trimmed by 1 base and 5 bases, with 8 bases remaining between them. The CDR3 totals 13 residues. Germline CDR1 MNHNS, CDR2 SASEGT. The CDR3 reads CASSEEVGYGYTF. The CDR3, as DNA: TGTGCCAGCAGTGAAGAGGTGGGATATGGCTACACCTTC.